The clone carrying this T cell receptor delta chain appeared many times. Its antigen is undetermined. The protein TCRdb gives is from a much larger clone and does not agree with this DNA's translation at residue 4, likely a read error; the protein shown here comes from the DNA. TCRdb used CATT to re-call clones from the multiplex PCR reads. The sample holds 50,000 or so delta-chain clones, around 1.6% seen once. The V and J ends lost 1 base and 6 bases respectively, with 15 bases between them. Per germline, CDR1 TVYSNPD and CDR2 GDNSRS (reference sequence). The CDR3 is 13 amino acids. Bulk repertoires came from Vgamma9/Vdelta2+ or Vdelta2-negative gammadelta T cells flow-sorted from PBMC. The data stem from a study of γδ T cells in repeated Plasmodium falciparum infection. On the study more broadly: Age- and gender-matched Australian children served as comparison for malaria-exposed Malian children. Each infection was followed by sampling at 21 days, plus baseline and some pre-infection draws. Broader study findings: Vdelta2-negative gammadelta repertoires, largely Vdelta1+, seemingly showed infection-driven waves of new clonal selection.

The TCR originated in a pool of human donors (malaria-infected and uninfected, not separated). What was sequenced was gamma-delta T cells from blood. The rearrangement uses TRDV3 and TRDJ1, with no clear D. Written as DNA, the CDR3 is TGTGCCTTTACCGGCCTTTCCGCGAATAAACTCATCTTT. Its protein product is CAFTGLSANKLIF.